This TCR beta chain was found in a study of long-term antiretroviral therapy in people with HIV. This was the immunoSEQ v3.0 assay at survey level. The assay was immunoSEQ multiplex PCR, and TCRdb's table has in-frame clones only and misses some. The sample includes approximately 24,000 clones, over 85% of them seen just once. The V end lost 4 bases, the J end lost 5 bases, and 6 bases lay between the germline ends. Per the germline V gene, CDR1 is SGDLS and CDR2 is YYNGEE. The CDR3 spans 12 residues. V usage is TRBV9 and J usage is TRBJ2-2; D not resolved. Sequenced here: unsorted PBMCs, sampled about 5 years after starting antiretroviral therapy. The clonotype was recovered from a woman in her fifties or sixties with HIV. The CDR3, as DNA: TGTGCCAGCAGCCCACCAACCGGGGAGCTGTTTTTT. This codes for CASSPPTGELFF.